This TCR beta chain was observed in a study of identifying expanded T cells in peripheral blood. V lost 5 bases and J lost 4; bases outside the gene matches: 8. Germline CDR1 SGHNT, CDR2 YENEEA. The CDR3 extends over 16 amino acids. Clones were sequenced by immunoSEQ multiplex PCR, and TCRdb holds only the in-frame ones, with some missing. The sample includes just under 65,000 clones, roughly 86% of them seen just once. Source material: blood. The chain uses TRBV11-3 and TRBJ2-6; 7 nucleotides line up with TRBD1. This TCR was recovered from a person aged 18 to 70 in good health. CDR3: CASSPGQSPGANVLTF. CDR3 DNA: TGTGCCAGCAGCCCGGGACAGTCCCCGGGGGCCAACGTCCTGACTTTC.